The rows below give T cell receptor beta chains drawn from one sample of a study of regulatory T cells in long-lasting Graves disease. A single record per CDR3 protein comes from TCRdb applying MiXCR to the multiplex PCR reads. The sample lists 400,000 to 450,000 distinct CDR3 sequences, under 15% occurring once. A further study also used this sample, focusing on T cells in Graves' hyperthyroidism and ophthalmopathy.

The starting material was peripheral blood mononuclear cells (PBMCs), obtained at new diagnosis, from a patient treated with antithyroid drugs. The receptors here all came from a woman aged 25-40 years with Graves disease. The CDR3 runs from the conserved cysteine through the conserved F or W. Fields, in order: J gene, V gene, D gene, clone size, CDR3 protein, CDR3 DNA. D genes are given only for firm matches. Only some rows state a clone size, as once, few, many or a class for expanded clones.

>TRBJ2-3|TRBV5-1|TRBD1|many
CASSGTQGAPTRTDTQYF
TGCGCCAGCAGCGGAACGCAGGGGGCCCCAACCCGCACAGATACGCAGTATTTT
>TRBJ2-3|TRBV29-1|.|many
CSVEALPTITDTQYF
TGCAGCGTTGAAGCCCTGCCAACAATCACAGATACGCAGTATTTT
>TRBJ2-7|TRBV18|TRBD2|many
CASSPLGTSGFTGTEQYF
TGTGCCAGCTCACCACTGGGGACTAGCGGGTTTACGGGTACCGAGCAGTACTTC
>TRBJ1-6|TRBV27|.|few
CASNTLTANNSPLHF
TGTGCCAGCAACACCCTGACAGCAAATAATTCACCCCTCCACTTT
>TRBJ2-1|TRBV3-1|TRBD2|many
CASSQPLAGGPGEQFF
TGTGCCAGCAGCCAACCACTAGCGGGAGGGCCCGGTGAGCAGTTCTTC
>TRBJ1-2|TRBV7-9|TRBD1|.
CASSSPGQGAGGYTF
TGTGCCAGCAGCTCGCCGGGACAGGGAGCGGGCGGCTACACCTTC
>TRBJ1-1|TRBV7-9|.|.
CASSFMVRSTEAFF
TGTGCCAGCAGCTTCATGGTTCGATCCACTGAAGCTTTCTTT
>TRBJ2-7|TRBV13|TRBD1|many
CASSPPPGQGLSYEQYF
TGTGCCAGCAGCCCTCCCCCGGGACAGGGTCTTTCCTACGAGCAGTACTTC
>TRBJ2-3|TRBV6-1|.|many
CASSHTAGQSNSPHSDTQYF
TGTGCCAGCAGCCACACCGCGGGACAGTCTAATTCACCACACTCAGATACGCAGTATTTT
>TRBJ2-3|TRBV20-1|TRBD1|many
CSAIVGTGDADTQYF
TGCAGTGCGATCGTTGGGACAGGTGACGCAGATACGCAGTATTTT
>TRBJ1-2|TRBV11-2|TRBD1|many
CASSSSPGGANYGYTF
TGTGCCAGCAGCTCGAGCCCAGGGGGAGCTAACTATGGCTACACCTTC
>TRBJ1-2|TRBV7-4|TRBD1|many
CASLTWTGDDYGYTF
TGTGCCAGCCTCACTTGGACAGGGGACGACTATGGCTACACCTTC
>TRBJ1-1|TRBV6-4|TRBD1|many
CASSDSPGQGATEAFF
TGTGCCAGCAGTGACTCTCCGGGACAGGGGGCCACTGAAGCTTTCTTT
>TRBJ2-7|TRBV30|.|many
CAWRRPGTYEQYF
TGTGCCTGGAGAAGGCCAGGGACCTACGAGCAGTACTTC
>TRBJ2-4|TRBV30|.|few
CAWRGLRGWDKNIQYF
TGTGCCTGGAGGGGGCTAAGGGGCTGGGACAAAAACATTCAGTACTTC
>TRBJ1-6|TRBV28|.|many
CASSLYSPLHF
TGTGCCAGCAGTTTATACTCACCCCTCCACTTT
>TRBJ2-5|TRBV5-6|.|many
CASSLDSAGETQYF
TGTGCCAGCAGCTTGGACTCCGCGGGCGAGACCCAGTACTTC
>TRBJ1-5|TRBV5-1|TRBD1|.
CASSIAGGPYQPQHF
TGCGCCAGCAGCATTGCAGGGGGCCCTTATCAGCCCCAGCATTTT
>TRBJ1-1|TRBV20-1|.|.
CSARRGHQNTEAFF
TGCAGTGCTCGGCGGGGACACCAGAACACTGAAGCTTTCTTT
>TRBJ1-2|TRBV29-1|.|.
CSAYLGGTHGYTF
TGCAGCGCATATTTAGGGGGAACTCATGGCTACACCTTC
>TRBJ1-6|TRBV27|.|few
CASSLREGWPLHF
TGTGCCAGCAGTTTGAGGGAGGGTTGGCCCCTCCACTTT
>TRBJ2-7|TRBV9|.|few
CASSVALGAGSGEQYF
TGTGCCAGCAGCGTAGCTTTGGGTGCAGGGAGTGGCGAGCAGTACTTC
>TRBJ2-2|TRBV28|.|.
CASSFRWGADTGELFF
TGTGCCAGCAGTTTTCGCTGGGGGGCTGACACCGGGGAGCTGTTTTTT